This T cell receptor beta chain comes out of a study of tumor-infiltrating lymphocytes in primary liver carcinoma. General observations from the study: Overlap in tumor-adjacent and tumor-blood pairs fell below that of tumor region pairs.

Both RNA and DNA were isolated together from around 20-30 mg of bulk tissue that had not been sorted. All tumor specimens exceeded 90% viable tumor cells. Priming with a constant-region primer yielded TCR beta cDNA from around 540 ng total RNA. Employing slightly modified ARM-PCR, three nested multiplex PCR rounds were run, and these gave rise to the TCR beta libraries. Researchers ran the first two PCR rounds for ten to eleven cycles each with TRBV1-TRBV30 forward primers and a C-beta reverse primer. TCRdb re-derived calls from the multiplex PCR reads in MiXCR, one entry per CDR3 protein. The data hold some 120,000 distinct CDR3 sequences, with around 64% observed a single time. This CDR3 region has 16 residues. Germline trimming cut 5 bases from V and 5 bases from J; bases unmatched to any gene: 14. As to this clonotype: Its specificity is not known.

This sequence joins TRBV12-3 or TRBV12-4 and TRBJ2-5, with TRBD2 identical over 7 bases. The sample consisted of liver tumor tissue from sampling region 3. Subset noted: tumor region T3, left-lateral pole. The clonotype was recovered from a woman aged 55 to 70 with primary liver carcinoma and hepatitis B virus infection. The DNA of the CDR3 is TGTGCCAGCAGTCCCACTAGCGTGAGGGCCGGGGAGACCCAGTACTTC. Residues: CASSPTSVRAGETQYF.